One sample yielded the 13 T cell receptor beta chains listed below, sequenced in a study of breast tumors, draining lymph nodes, adjacent tissues (dated by TCRdb to the mid-2010s). Lymph node samples came from the axillary draining lymph nodes of breast cancer patients. Library generation was performed with multiplex PCR. Sequencer: Illumina HiSeq 2000. Clones were called with MiXCR by TCRdb after fastp trimmed the public reads at Q25, and only in-frame beta chains were retained. Each CDR3 protein appears once, grouped with its most common genes and DNA. The sample has more than 250,000 distinct CDR3 sequences on record, about 30% of them singletons. Of the sample, under 1.2% is held by the ten largest clones. The material sequenced was axillary lymph node tissue. Receptors were obtained from a female donor with breast cancer. Some clones in this sample may be carry-over from other donors' samples.

As to this clonotype: It may be a read error: a sequence one base away is much more abundant. The chain is built from TRBV7-9 and TRBJ2-1; 12 positions agree with TRBD1. This CDR3 is built from 14 residues. Trimming removed 5 bases from V and 12 bases from J; junction bases left unmatched: 8. Germline V gene data show CDR1 as SEHNR and CDR2 as FQNEAQ (reference sequence). The CDR3 nucleotides are TGTGCCAGCAGCCCCCGGGACAGGGGGCCTCTGCAGTTCTTC. Translating it yields CASSPRDRGPLQFF. Together with reference TRBV7-9 and TRBJ2-1, the CDR3 gives the full variable domain: DTGVSQNPRHKITKRGQNVTFRCDPISEHNRLYWYRQTLGQGPEFLTYFQNEAQLEKSRLLSDRFSAERPKGSFSTLEIQRTEQGDSAMYLCASSPRDRGPLQFFGPGTRLTVL.

This clonotype was counted at least ten times. This chain uses TRBV12-3 or TRBV12-4 with TRBJ2-2; 12 nucleotides match TRBD2. The CDR3 sequence is 15 residues long. V lost 7 bases to trimming and J lost 6 bases; unmatched junction nucleotides: 6. CDR3 residues: CASTLAGGGAGELFF. CDR3 sequence (DNA): TGTGCCAGCACCCTAGCGGGAGGGGGGGCCGGGGAGCTGTTTTTT.

The CDR3 loop is CASSYGADREGYEQYF. The CDR3 DNA reads TGTGCCAGCAGTTACGGGGCAGACAGGGAAGGCTACGAGCAGTACTTC. The chain is built from TRBV27 and TRBJ2-7, with 7 bases identical to TRBD1. CDR3 length equals 16 residues. V shed 4 bases, J shed 3 bases, and the junction held 12 bases outside the gene matches. Germline CDR1 reads MNHEY; CDR2 reads SMNVEV (reference sequence).

This chain joins TRBV30 and TRBJ2-3; D possibly corresponds to TRBD2 (5 bases). Trimming removed 1 base at V and 0 bases at J, with 17 bases between. The CDR3 has 17 amino acids. Germline assignment: CDR1 GTSNPN and CDR2 SVGIG (reference sequence). The DNA for the CDR3 is TGTGCCTGGAGTGAGGTCCCGAAAGGCGGGAGCACAGATACGCAGTATTTT. Its translation is CAWSEVPKGGSTDTQYF.

This rearrangement joins TRBV11-2 to TRBJ1-2, with D perhaps matching TRBD1 (5 bases). The CDR3 contains 13 residues. V was shortened by 5 bases and J by 8 bases, with 15 bases between the two germline ends. CDR1 and CDR2 from the germline V gene are SGHAT and FQNNGV. The CDR3 reads CASSLTPGAGYTF. As DNA, the CDR3 is TGTGCCAGCAGCCTAACCCCCGGGGCCGGCTACACCTTC.

CDR3 DNA: TGTGCCAGCAGTTTGAGGGGTCCCGGGGAGCAGTACTTC. Its protein product is CASSLRGPGEQYF. The V call is TRBV28, the J call TRBJ2-7; D possibly uses TRBD1 or TRBD2 (5 bases each). Between the trimmed V and J ends, which lost 3 bases and 7 bases, there was a span of 13 bases. From germline, CDR1 is MDHEN and CDR2 SYDVKM. CDR3 length: 13 residues.

Remarks on this clonotype: One base away lies a much larger clone, so this may be a sequencing read error. The J gene is TRBJ2-6, the V gene TRBV6-5; no reliable D call. This CDR3 has 13 residues. The germline CDR1 and CDR2 sequences are MNHEY and SVGAGI. The CDR3 DNA reads as TGTGCCAGCAGGCCATCTGAGGCCAACGTCCTGACTTTC. Its protein product is CASRPSEANVLTF.

In the case of this clonotype: A single base separates this from a much larger clone, so it may be a read error. As the CDR3 is not closed by the conserved phenylalanine or tryptophan, this likely results from a read error. The rearrangement joins TRBV20-1 to TRBJ2-1; the match to TRBD1 covers 7 bases. The trim removed 5 bases at V and 8 bases at J, leaving 9 bases unmatched. Germline loops: CDR1 DFQATT, CDR2 SNEGSKA (reference sequence). The CDR3 length is 13 residues. Here the CDR3 reads CSAPGTESDEQFL. CDR3 nucleotides: TGCAGTGCTCCCGGGACAGAGAGCGATGAGCAGTTCCTC.

The rearrangement joins TRBV20-1 to TRBJ1-2; D is unresolved. The CDR3 length is 16 residues. The germline V gene encodes CDR1 DFQATT and CDR2 SNEGSKA (reference sequence). V was trimmed by 0 bases and J by 6 bases, leaving 20 bases between them. The CDR3 region has the DNA TGCAGTGCTAGAGATCGGTTGCGGGTGACCTACAATGGCTACACCTTC. Amino acid sequence: CSARDRLRVTYNGYTF.

This clonotype was recorded many times. The chain uses TRBV20-1 and TRBJ2-7; 13 bases are shared with TRBD2. After removal of 6 bases from V and 1 base from J, the junction contained 3 bases not matched to a gene. This CDR3 spans 14 amino acids. CDR1 is DFQATT and CDR2 is SNEGSKA in the germline V gene (reference sequence). The DNA for the CDR3 is TGCAGTGCCGAGGGACTAGCGGGATCCTACGAGCAGTACTTC. Translated, it gives CSAEGLAGSYEQYF.

This clonotype has at least ten counts. This chain joins TRBV7-6 and TRBJ2-7; unclear D gene. Trimming took off 6 bases at V and 2 bases at J, with 8 bases between the two ends. Germline lookup yields CDR1 SGHVS and CDR2 FNYEAQ. This CDR3 is 12 amino acids long. The DNA for the CDR3 is TGTGCCAGCAGTCAAGACGCCTACGAGCAGTACTTC. This encodes CASSQDAYEQYF.

This clonotype was seen only a few times. A read error is possible here, since a much larger clone lies one base away. V usage is TRBV14 and J usage is TRBJ2-5, with a tentative D call TRBD2 (7 bases). Per the germline V gene, CDR1 is SGHDN and CDR2 is FVKESK. CDR3 length equals 14 residues. The CDR3 bases are TGTGCCAGCAGCCTTCTCGGGGGGCTGGGGACCCAGTCCTTC. Encoded protein: CASSLLGGLGTQSF.

The chain combines TRBV7-2 with TRBJ2-5; possibly TRBD1 for D (6 bases). CDR3 length equals 17 residues. Trimming removed 6 bases from V and 4 bases from J, with 24 bases in between. Germline V gene data show CDR1 as SGHTA and CDR2 as FQGNSA. CDR3 protein: CASSRAVLLGAGETQYF. The CDR3 DNA reads as TGTGCCAGCAGTCGAGCGGTTCTCCTGGGGGCTGGAGAGACCCAGTACTTC.